The 15 T cell receptor beta chains below come from one sample, sequenced in a study of cytomegalovirus exposure and HLA in healthy donors. The study ran its PCR with 60 Vbeta and 13 Jbeta primers. Only in-frame clones appear in the TCRdb table, and some are missing; sequencing was by immunoSEQ multiplex PCR. The profile covers around 150,000 clones, with about two thirds appearing a single time and approximately 2.8% taken by the ten largest. The sample consisted of PBMCs. The receptors were gathered from a woman between 25 and 40 years old in good health and CMV-seronegative.

V usage is TRBV7-6 and J usage is TRBJ1-3; 7 bases agree with TRBD1. Germline V CDR1 and CDR2: SGHVS, FNYEAQ. This CDR3 has 15 amino acids. After removal of 3 bases from V and 3 bases from J, the junction contained 5 bases not matched to a gene. Here the CDR3 reads CASSFDRDHGNTIYF. The CDR3, as DNA: TGTGCCAGCAGCTTTGACAGGGACCATGGAAACACCATATATTTT. Full variable domain (rest looked up from reference TRBV7-6 and TRBJ1-3): GAGVSQSPRYKVTKRGQDVALRCDPISGHVSLYWYRQALGQGPEFLTYFNYEAQQDKSGLPNDRFSAERPEGSISTLTIQRTEQRDSAMYRCASSFDRDHGNTIYFGEGSWLTVV.

This chain connects TRBV19 to TRBJ1-3, with a possible D match to TRBD1 (5 bases). The CDR3 runs 13 residues. V lost 8 bases, J lost 0 bases, and 8 bases lay in between. Per the germline V gene, CDR1 is LNHDA and CDR2 is SQIVND (reference sequence). The CDR3 sequence is CASRQRSGNTIYF. In DNA, the CDR3 is TGTGCCAGTCGACAGCGCTCTGGAAACACCATATATTTT.

The chain uses TRBV27 and TRBJ2-1, with 13 bases fitting TRBD2. CDR1 and CDR2 (germline): MNHEY, SMNVEV (reference sequence). This CDR3 is built from 15 residues. Unmatched junction bases numbered 6, after V lost 6 bases and J lost 7 bases. CDR3 nucleotide sequence: TGTGCCAGCAGGTTTGGGACTAGCGGGATGAATGAGCAGTTCTTC. Translation: CASRFGTSGMNEQFF.

The V gene is TRBV11-2, the J gene TRBJ1-1, with 7 bases that match TRBD1. The CDR3 runs 15 residues. Germline values: CDR1 SGHAT, CDR2 FQNNGV. Trimming cost V 3 bases and J 0 bases; bases outside gene matches: 4. CDR3 sequence (DNA): TGTGCCAGCAGCTTCCGGACAGGTCTGAACACTGAAGCTTTCTTT. Amino acid sequence: CASSFRTGLNTEAFF.

The chain couples TRBV28 to TRBJ1-5; 9 bases are a match to TRBD1. Germline CDR1 reads MDHEN; CDR2 reads SYDVKM. After removal of 8 bases from V and 5 bases from J, the junction contained 10 bases not matched to a gene. This CDR3 is 15 amino acids long. CDR3 DNA: TGTGCCAGCGATACCCGGGGACAGGGAGATCAGCCCCAGCATTTT. Protein sequence: CASDTRGQGDQPQHF. Full variable domain (rest looked up from reference TRBV28 and TRBJ1-5): DVKVTQSSRYLVKRTGEKVFLECVQDMDHENMFWYRQDPGLGLRLIYFSYDVKMKEKGDIPEGYSVSREKKERFSLILESASTNQTSMYLCASDTRGQGDQPQHFGDGTRLSIL.

This chain uses TRBV4-3 with TRBJ1-1; 8 nucleotides line up with TRBD1. V lost 0 bases, J lost 3 bases, and 9 bases stayed unmatched. The CDR3 runs to 17 residues. Germline V CDR1 and CDR2: LGHNA, YSLEER. The CDR3 region has the DNA TGCGCCAGCAGCCAAGAGTGGGCAGGGGGCGAGGACACTGAAGCTTTCTTT. Translation gives CASSQEWAGGEDTEAFF.

The CDR3 reads CASSLDRNREETQYF. The CDR3 bases are TGTGCCAGCAGCTTAGATCGGAACAGAGAAGAGACCCAGTACTTC. V usage is TRBV11-2 and J usage is TRBJ2-5; D gene ambiguous. Looked up from germline, CDR1 is SGHAT and CDR2 is FQNNGV. This CDR3 is 15 amino acids long. The germline V and J ends were trimmed by 0 bases and 3 bases, with 11 bases remaining between them.

This clone was seen once. This sequence joins TRBV4-1 and TRBJ1-4; possible D gene TRBD1, 6 bases. CDR1 and CDR2 from the germline V gene are MGHRA and YSYEKL. V lost 10 bases to trimming and J lost 3 bases, with 21 bases between them. The CDR3 consists of 16 residues. CDR3 region: CATTEGTPPPNEKLFF. In DNA, the CDR3 is TGCGCCACGACCGAGGGGACACCCCCTCCTAATGAAAAACTGTTTTTT.

J is TRBJ1-2 and V is TRBV5-4; a possible D gene is TRBD1 (5 bases). V was shortened by 1 base and J by 4 bases, with 11 bases between the two germline ends. The CDR3 is 14 residues long. CDR1 and CDR2 from the germline V gene are SGHNT and YYREEE (reference sequence). The CDR3 protein is CASSLMGEGYGYTF. CDR3 sequence (DNA): TGTGCCAGCAGCTTGATGGGGGAGGGCTATGGCTACACCTTC.

V usage is TRBV14 and J usage is TRBJ2-1; 7 bases line up with TRBD2. The length of the CDR3 is 16 residues. The germline V gene encodes CDR1 SGHDN and CDR2 FVKESK. V lost 0 bases to trimming and J lost 10 bases; unmatched junction nucleotides: 12. In DNA, the CDR3 is TGTGCCAGCAGCCAAGACTCCGGGATCACGGGAGGAGAGCAGTTCTTC. It yields the protein CASSQDSGITGGEQFF.

The chain joins TRBV7-9 to TRBJ2-7; 7 bases are a match to TRBD2. The CDR3 runs 14 residues. V shed 3 bases and J 4 bases; nucleotides not matched to a gene: 6. CDR1 and CDR2 from the germline V gene are SEHNR and FQNEAQ (reference sequence). Here the CDR3 DNA reads TGTGCCAGCAGCTTCGCGGGAGTCTCTTACGAGCAGTACTTC. It codes for CASSFAGVSYEQYF.

The chain employs TRBV6-5 and TRBJ1-2; D unclear. The CDR3 has 12 amino acids. Per germline, CDR1 MNHEY and CDR2 SVGAGI. The V end was cut by 6 bases, the J end by 6 bases, with 11 bases between. The CDR3 loop is CASRSSLDGYTF. The DNA for the CDR3 is TGTGCCAGCAGATCCAGTCTGGATGGCTACACCTTC.

The rearrangement joins TRBV28 to TRBJ1-5; 8 nucleotides align to TRBD1. Losses at the gene ends were 3 bases for V and 5 bases for J; bases not matched to a gene: 6. Germline values: CDR1 MDHEN, CDR2 SYDVKM. CDR3 size: 15 residues. The CDR3 region is CASSLIHRGDQPQHF. CDR3 nucleotide sequence: TGTGCCAGCAGTTTGATTCACAGGGGGGATCAGCCCCAGCATTTT.

The chain employs TRBV6-1 and TRBJ1-2, with 7 bases identical to TRBD1. V shed 3 bases and J 5 bases; nucleotides not matched to a gene: 9. CDR1 is MNHNS, CDR2 SASEGT, per germline. This CDR3 region has 15 residues. The chain's CDR3 is CASSDSGGFSYGYTF. The CDR3 bases are TGTGCCAGCAGTGATTCAGGGGGGTTTAGTTATGGCTACACCTTC.

On this clone itself: Relative to the germline gene, one junction end is altered; a read error may explain this. This sequence joins TRBV6-5 and TRBJ2-5; the D gene is possibly TRBD1 (5 bases). The CDR3 extends over 14 amino acids. Germline CDR1 is MNHEY and CDR2 is SVGAGI. The CDR3 region is CATLVGLGQGTQYF. Written as DNA, the CDR3 is TGTGCCACCCTGGTGGGGCTCGGGCAAGGGACCCAGTACTTC.